The T cell receptor (beta chain) under discussion was sequenced for a study of glioma-infiltrating T cells. Using RNA template, CDR3s of TCR alpha and beta were amplified with iRepertoire arm-PCR. One entry per CDR3 protein results from TCRdb running MiXCR on the multiplex PCR reads. This sample has about 12,000 distinct CDR3 sequences; more than 20% occur once, and the top ten carry 40% to 55%. The study, taken as a whole, reports: Non-neoplastic patients had below-expected tissue-blood divergence, while all gliomas exceeded expectation.

Comment on this clonotype: What it recognizes is unknown.

CDR3 size: 13 residues. V gave up 5 bases and J gave up 4 bases, with 14 bases separating them. Germline V gene lookup returns CDR1 SQVTM and CDR2 ANQGSEA. The rearrangement uses TRBV29-1 and TRBJ2-5, with a tentative D call TRBD2 (6 bases). Specimen: glioma tissue, nonneoplastic brain tissue, or PBMCs (not recorded which). The origin of this receptor is a human donor with low-grade glioma or glioblastoma, undergoing nonglioma brain surgery, or in good health (not recorded which). CDR3 in DNA: TGCAGCGTTAACCTGGGGGGAGGAGAGACCCAGTACTTC. Encoded protein: CSVNLGGGETQYF.